The source of this T cell receptor (beta chain) is a study of post-analysis software for immune sequencing data. Study-level background: Patients had relapsing-remitting, secondary progressive or progressive-relapsing multiple sclerosis; some lacked subtype. The study's findings and limits: TRBV segments more frequent in patients than in controls numbered roughly 5 and included TRBV5-6, TRBV5-1 and TRBV20-1. Normalized Chao1 diversity in multiple sclerosis patients fell significantly below that of controls. Samples made in the same batch grouped tightly together by F measure.

Each TCR beta cDNA library carried unique molecular identifiers. MiXCR, applied by TCRdb to the PCR reads, yields one record per CDR3 protein. Among roughly 200,000 distinct CDR3 sequences listed, 29% were seen once. Germline values: CDR1 SGHDN, CDR2 FVKESK. Trimming at V came to 0 bases and at J to 2 bases, leaving 5 bases not matched to a gene. This CDR3 is built from 17 residues. Note on this clonotype: The antigen is unknown.

This receptor was obtained from a girl aged 2-17 years with multiple sclerosis. This chain joins TRBV14 and TRBJ2-3, with 10 positions matching TRBD2. Specimen: blood. The CDR3 loop is CASSQDLTSGNTDTQYF. The CDR3 nucleotides are TGTGCCAGCAGCCAAGATCTAACTAGCGGGAACACAGATACGCAGTATTTT.